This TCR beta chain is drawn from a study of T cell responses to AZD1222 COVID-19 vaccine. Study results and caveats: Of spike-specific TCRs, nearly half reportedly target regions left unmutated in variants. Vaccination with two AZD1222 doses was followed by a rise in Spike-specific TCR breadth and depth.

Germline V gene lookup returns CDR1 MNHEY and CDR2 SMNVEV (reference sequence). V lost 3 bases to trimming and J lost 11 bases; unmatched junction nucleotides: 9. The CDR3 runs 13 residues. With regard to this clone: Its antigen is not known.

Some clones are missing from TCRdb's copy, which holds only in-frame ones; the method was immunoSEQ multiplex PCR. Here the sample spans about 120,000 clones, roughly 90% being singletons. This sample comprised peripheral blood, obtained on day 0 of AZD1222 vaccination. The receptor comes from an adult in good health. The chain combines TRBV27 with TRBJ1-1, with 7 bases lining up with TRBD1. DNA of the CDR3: TGTGCCAGCAGTTTTACTACAGGGGACCTGGCTTTCTTT. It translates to CASSFTTGDLAFF.